Following are 6 T cell receptor beta chains from one sample sequenced in a study of control samples from healthy donors and cancer patients. The data were produced by immunoSEQ multiplex PCR, yet TCRdb's version contains in-frame clones alone and is incomplete. Here the sample spans about 89,000 clones, 85% to 90% being singletons. The sample taken for sequencing was blood. All receptors derive from a woman in her forties in good health.

The CDR3 region is CASSQGPSVPLHF. CDR3 sequence (DNA): TGTGCCAGCAGCCAAGGACCCTCGGTGCCCCTCCACTTT. The chain links TRBV9 to TRBJ1-6; D gene unclear. Looked up from germline, CDR1 is SGDLS and CDR2 is YYNGEE. The V gene lost 4 bases and the J gene lost 13 bases, with 15 bases spanning the gap. This CDR3 is built from 13 residues.

The chain joins TRBV4-3 to TRBJ2-7; no definite D call. In germline, CDR1 is LGHNA, CDR2 YSLEER. V dropped 1 base and J dropped 5 bases, with 9 bases sitting between them. This CDR3 region has 13 residues. The CDR3 coding sequence is TGCGCCAGCAGCCAAGCGATCTGGGACGAGCAGTACTTC. This encodes CASSQAIWDEQYF.

The chain couples TRBV5-1 to TRBJ2-3; TRBD1 aligns across 9 bases. This CDR3 contains 14 residues. Germline-derived CDR1 and CDR2 are SGHRS and YFSETQ. V dropped 5 bases and J dropped 5; count of bases not matched to a gene: 6. The CDR3 DNA follows: TGCGCCAGCAGTTACGGACAGGGGAAAGATACGCAGTATTTT. This sequence encodes CASSYGQGKDTQYF.

CDR3 residues: CASSPMWGGEQYF. The CDR3 DNA follows: TGTGCCAGCAGCCCTATGTGGGGAGGCGAGCAGTACTTC. V usage is TRBV7-2 and J usage is TRBJ2-7; TRBD2 might be the D (6 bases). CDR1 and CDR2 (germline): SGHTA, FQGNSA. The CDR3 extends over 13 amino acids. Trimming stripped 5 bases from V and 6 bases from J, with 14 bases between.

The gene calls are TRBV6-5 and TRBJ1-1; 12 bases agree with TRBD1. Looked up from germline, CDR1 is MNHEY and CDR2 is SVGAGI. The junction had 3 bases not matched to a gene; V was cut back by 6 bases and J by 1 base. CDR3 size: 15 residues. CDR3 sequence (DNA): TGTGCCAGCAGGGGACAGGGGGCGGGGAACACTGAAGCTTTCTTT. This translates into CASRGQGAGNTEAFF.

The V call is TRBV6-6, the J call TRBJ2-1; TRBD2 agrees at 10 bases. V dropped 0 bases and J dropped 6; count of bases not matched to a gene: 2. This CDR3 comprises 15 residues. CDR1 MNHNY and CDR2 SVGAGI come from the germline V gene (reference sequence). CDR3 bases: TGTGCCAGCAGTTACTCCAGCGGGGGGGCCAATGAGCAGTTCTTC. Its protein product is CASSYSSGGANEQFF.